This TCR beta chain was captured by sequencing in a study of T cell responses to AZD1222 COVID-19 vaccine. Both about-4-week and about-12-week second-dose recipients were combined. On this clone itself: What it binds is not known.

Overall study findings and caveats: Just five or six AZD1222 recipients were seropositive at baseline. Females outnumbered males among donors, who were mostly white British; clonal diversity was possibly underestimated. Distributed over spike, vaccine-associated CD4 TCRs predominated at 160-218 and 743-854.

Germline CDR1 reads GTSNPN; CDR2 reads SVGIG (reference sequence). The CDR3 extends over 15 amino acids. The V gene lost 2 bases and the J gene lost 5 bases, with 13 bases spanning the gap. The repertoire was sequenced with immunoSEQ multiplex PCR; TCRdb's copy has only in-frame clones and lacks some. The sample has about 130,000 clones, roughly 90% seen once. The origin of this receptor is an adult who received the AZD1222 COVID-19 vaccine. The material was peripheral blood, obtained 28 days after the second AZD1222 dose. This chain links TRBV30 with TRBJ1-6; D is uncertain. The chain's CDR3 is CAWSKETSNNSPLHF. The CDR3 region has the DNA TGTGCCTGGAGTAAGGAGACATCCAATAATTCACCCCTCCACTTT.